What follows is one T cell receptor beta chain and its context. This record belongs to a study of blood T cell repertoires in COVID-19. The CDR3 covers 15 residues. Trimming cost V 7 bases and J 3 bases; bases outside gene matches: 10. The germline V gene encodes CDR1 GTSNPN and CDR2 SVGIG (reference sequence). TCRdb keeps only in-frame clones here, not all; method: immunoSEQ multiplex PCR. The sample lists 75,000 to 95,000 clones, 70% to 90% occurring once. This sequence originates from a man in his sixties with acute or convalescent COVID-19. V and J are TRBV30 and TRBJ2-3; TRBD2 aligns across 10 bases. The sequencing sample was made of peripheral blood. For the CDR3, the DNA is TGTGCCTCTCCCACATCAGCGGGGGGGACAGATACGCAGTATTTT. This encodes CASPTSAGGTDTQYF. Using reference TRBV30 and TRBJ2-3 for the parts outside the CDR3, the full variable domain is SQTIHQWPATLVQPVGSPLSLECTVEGTSNPNLYWYRQAAGRGLQLLFYSVGIGQISSEVPQNLSASRPQDRQFILSSKKLLLSDSGFYLCASPTSAGGTDTQYFGPGTRLTVL.